This T cell receptor beta chain was captured by sequencing in a study of blood T cell repertoires in COVID-19. Per the authors' pipeline: By means of reference gene primer amplification, nucleated cell counts were estimated. Profiling relied on immunoSEQ multiplex PCR, and the TCRdb table lists in-frame clones only, not all of them. The V and J calls and the clone size are those of that table, but D and trimming were determined from the DNA. Here the sample spans 250,000 to 350,000 clones, 85% being singletons. Germline V lookup: CDR1 LNHDA, CDR2 SQIVND (reference sequence). This CDR3 is built from 12 residues. V lost 1 base, J lost 12 bases, and 10 bases lay in between. This clone was observed a single time. Researchers sorted participants into cohorts using their self-reported clinical history. Two negative PCRs, clearance, or symptom resolution characterized the recovered Cohort 3 donors.

This clonotype originated in a woman between 45 and 65 years old who had recovered from COVID-19. Sequencing used PBMCs or T cells enriched from blood (not recorded which). This sequence joins TRBV19 and TRBJ1-5; tentatively, D is TRBD1 (6 bases). CDR3 DNA: TGTGCCAGTAGTATAGGGTCAGGGGTCCAGCATTTT. This gives the protein CASSIGSGVQHF. Full variable domain (rest looked up from reference TRBV19 and TRBJ1-5): DGGITQSPKYLFRKEGQNVTLSCEQNLNHDAMYWYRQDPGQGLRLIYYSQIVNDFQKGDIAEGYSVSREKKESFPLTVTSAQKNPTAFYLCASSIGSGVQHFGDGTRLSIL.